The 28 T cell receptor beta chains listed next were all sequenced from one sample in a study of human T cells and chemical hapten exposure. Each CDR3 protein is one row after TCRdb ran MiXCR on the RACE reads. The table records some 81,000 distinct CDR3 sequences, roughly 12% of them present only once. The time point: patch test 2, 6 weeks after DPC sensitization. Noted treatment: therapeutic diphenylcyclopropenone sensitization with weekly scalp DPC. Sequenced material: whole blood, taken in connection with sensitization to the hapten diphenylcyclopropenone (DPC). Source of these receptors: a young man with alopecia areata. Some clones in this sample may be carry-over from other donors' samples.

This clonotype was detected only a few times. The rearrangement links TRBV29-1 to TRBJ2-1; tentatively, D is TRBD2 (7 bases). V was cut by 5 bases and J by 4 bases, with 12 bases left in between. The CDR3 consists of 13 residues. In germline, CDR1 is SQVTM, CDR2 ANQGSEA. CDR3 DNA: TGCAGCGTTTGGGGGGGGCCGTACAATGAGCAGTTCTTC. It encodes CSVWGGPYNEQFF.

Only a few counts were recorded for this clonotype. V gene TRBV18 combines with J gene TRBJ2-1, with 7 positions matching TRBD2. V trimming: 3 bases; J trimming: 4 bases; junction bases outside the gene matches: 6. The CDR3 is made up of 15 amino acids. Germline V gene lookup returns CDR1 KGHSH and CDR2 LQKENI. The CDR3 DNA reads TGTGCCAGCTCACCGGAGCGGGGTCTTTACAATGAGCAGTTCTTC. As protein: CASSPERGLYNEQFF.

This clonotype was recorded many times. The J gene is TRBJ2-7, the V gene TRBV5-4, with D possibly called TRBD1 or TRBD2 (5 bases each). There are 16 residues in the CDR3. Germline V gene data show CDR1 as SGHNT and CDR2 as YYREEE (reference sequence). V lost 0 bases, J lost 1 base, and 14 bases lay in between. CDR3 sequence reads: CASSLGGTDPSYEQYV. In DNA, the CDR3 is TGTGCCAGCAGCTTGGGAGGGACCGATCCTTCCTACGAGCAGTACGTC.

This clonotype was seen a handful of times. The genes are TRBV18 and TRBJ1-1, with 7 nucleotides matching TRBD1. CDR1 and CDR2 (germline): KGHSH, LQKENI. The CDR3 covers 14 residues. V gave up 3 bases and J gave up 5 bases; unmatched junction bases: 6. CDR3 residues: CASSPRQGETEAFF. DNA for the CDR3: TGTGCCAGCTCACCTAGACAGGGAGAGACTGAAGCTTTCTTT.

A few counts support this clonotype. The V gene is TRBV25-1, the J gene TRBJ2-2, with D perhaps matching TRBD1 (5 bases). Germline CDR1 and CDR2: MGHDK and SYGVNS. Trimming shortened V by 2 bases and J by 0 bases, and 10 bases separated the two germline ends. There are 16 residues in the CDR3. The CDR3 nucleotides are TGTGCCAGCAGTGAACTGACAGTCTCGAACACCGGGGAGCTGTTTTTT. Encoded protein: CASSELTVSNTGELFF.

This clonotype was observed a few times. V usage is TRBV7-9 and J usage is TRBJ1-1, with D hard to call. Germline lookup yields CDR1 SEHNR and CDR2 FQNEAQ (reference sequence). With 1 base removed from V and 7 bases from J, the gap between germline ends came to 16 bases. The CDR3 length is 15 residues. CDR3 DNA sequence: TGTGCCAGCAGCTTAGTGAGCGGGGTCACCTTTGAAGCTTTCTTT. Translation: CASSLVSGVTFEAFF.

This clonotype was counted only a few times. The V gene is TRBV14, the J gene TRBJ1-2, with unresolved D. This CDR3 region has 14 residues. Germline assignment: CDR1 SGHDN and CDR2 FVKESK. The V end was cut by 4 bases, the J end by 4 bases, with 13 bases between. This CDR3 reads CASSRMPAVYGYTF. The DNA of the CDR3 is TGTGCCAGCAGCCGGATGCCGGCCGTCTATGGCTACACCTTC.

The chain joins TRBV18 to TRBJ1-1; possible D gene TRBD1, 6 bases. The CDR3 has 15 residues. Per germline, CDR1 KGHSH and CDR2 LQKENI. V was trimmed by 0 bases and J by 6 bases, leaving 14 bases between them. CDR3 amino acids: CASSPPDSSVPEAFF. CDR3 nucleotide sequence: TGTGCCAGCTCACCACCGGACAGTAGCGTACCTGAAGCTTTCTTT.

This sequence joins TRBV7-2 and TRBJ2-2; possible D gene TRBD1, 5 bases. CDR1 is SGHTA and CDR2 is FQGNSA in the germline V gene. Trimming stripped 5 bases from V and 6 bases from J, with 10 bases between. There are 13 residues in the CDR3. CDR3 in DNA: TGTGCCAGCAGCCGGGCAGGGCCCGGGGAGCTGTTTTTT. It codes for CASSRAGPGELFF.

This clonotype has a count of ten or more. This sequence joins TRBV4-1 and TRBJ1-1, with TRBD1 matching over 10 bases. The CDR3 length is 16 residues. The V and J ends lost 1 base and 0 bases, in that order; junction bases with no gene match: 2. Germline CDR1 is MGHRA and CDR2 is YSYEKL. The CDR3 is CASSQVDRGMNTEAFF. CDR3 DNA sequence: TGCGCCAGCAGCCAAGTGGACAGGGGGATGAACACTGAAGCTTTCTTT.

The gene calls are TRBV7-6 and TRBJ2-7, with D possibly TRBD2 on 5 matching bases. CDR1 and CDR2 (germline): SGHVS, FNYEAQ. V gave up 5 bases and J gave up 0 bases, with 14 bases separating them. The length of the CDR3 is 15 residues. In DNA form, the CDR3 reads TGTGCCAGCAGCCCTACTAGTGGGAGCTCCTACGAGCAGTACTTC. Translated: CASSPTSGSSYEQYF.

J is TRBJ2-4 and V is TRBV19; D not resolved. Germline V CDR1 and CDR2: LNHDA, SQIVND (reference sequence). This CDR3 spans 14 amino acids. The V gene lost 3 bases and the J gene lost 5 bases, with 11 bases spanning the gap. CDR3 nucleotide sequence: TGTGCCAGTAGTATCCCCGGTCAGGAAAACATTCAGTACTTC. Translation: CASSIPGQENIQYF.

There are many counts of this clonotype. This sequence joins TRBV11-2 and TRBJ2-2, with 10 positions matching TRBD2. With V trimmed by 3 bases and J by 7 bases, 5 bases remained unmatched. This CDR3 is built from 15 residues. Germline values: CDR1 SGHAT, CDR2 FQNNGV. The CDR3 DNA is TGTGCCAGCAGCTTTCTAGCGGGGGTCTTCGGGGAGCTGTTTTTT. It yields the protein CASSFLAGVFGELFF.

This clonotype was detected a few times. The chain couples TRBV29-1 to TRBJ2-2; D is uncertain. The CDR3 sequence is 11 residues long. V was clipped by 5 bases and J by 8 bases, with 9 bases between them. CDR1 and CDR2 from the germline V gene are SQVTM and ANQGSEA. CDR3 residues: CSVMGGGELFF. CDR3 bases: TGCAGCGTTATGGGTGGAGGGGAGCTGTTTTTT.

The genes are TRBV27 and TRBJ1-2, with D possibly TRBD1 on 5 matching bases. Per the germline V gene, CDR1 is MNHEY and CDR2 is SMNVEV (reference sequence). CDR3 length equals 14 residues. Trimming removed 0 bases from V and 2 bases from J, with 7 bases in between. In DNA form, the CDR3 reads TGTGCCAGCAGTTTATCGAAGGGGAACTATGGCTACACCTTC. Residues: CASSLSKGNYGYTF.

This rearrangement joins TRBV7-3 to TRBJ2-3; 8 positions agree with TRBD1. V trimming: 3 bases; J trimming: 6 bases; junction bases outside the gene matches: 2. The CDR3 length is 13 residues. Germline V gene lookup returns CDR1 SGHTA and CDR2 FQGTGA. CDR3 DNA: TGTGCCAGCAGCTTCACAGGGGGGGATACGCAGTATTTT. This codes for CASSFTGGDTQYF.

This clonotype was seen more than once but under ten times. The rearrangement links TRBV9 to TRBJ1-1; a weak D match, TRBD1 (5 bases). This CDR3 spans 15 amino acids. V lost 4 bases to trimming and J lost 5 bases, with 18 bases between them. Germline CDR1 is SGDLS and CDR2 is YYNGEE. The chain's CDR3 is CASSSGQGRGTEAFF. Written as DNA, the CDR3 is TGTGCCAGCAGCTCCGGGCAAGGACGGGGGACTGAAGCTTTCTTT.

This clonotype has ten or more counts. The chain joins TRBV11-2 to TRBJ2-1, with 9 nucleotides matching TRBD1. The germline CDR1 and CDR2 sequences are SGHAT and FQNNGV. The CDR3 has 16 amino acids. Losses at the gene ends were 1 base for V and 8 bases for J; bases not matched to a gene: 9. The CDR3: CASSLGDRVYADEQFF. The CDR3 DNA is TGTGCCAGCAGCTTAGGGGACAGGGTATATGCGGATGAGCAGTTCTTC. Filled out from reference TRBV11-2 and TRBJ2-1, the complete variable domain reads EAGVAQSPRYKIIEKRQSVAFWCNPISGHATLYWYQQILGQGPKLLIQFQNNGVVDDSQLPKDRFSAERLKGVDSTLKIQPAKLEDSAVYLCASSLGDRVYADEQFFGPGTRLTVL.

The chain uses TRBV12-3 or TRBV12-4 and TRBJ2-5; D might be TRBD2 (5 bases). The CDR3 sequence is 13 residues long. V lost 10 bases to trimming and J lost 3 bases, with 15 bases between them. CDR3 residues: CATGGPMEETQYF. In DNA form, the CDR3 reads TGTGCCACCGGAGGACCGATGGAAGAGACCCAGTACTTC.

This clonotype occurred many times. The V call is TRBV11-2, the J call TRBJ2-3, with TRBD1 matching over 8 bases. This CDR3 region has 14 residues. V dropped 5 bases and J dropped 4; count of bases not matched to a gene: 5. Germline assignment: CDR1 SGHAT and CDR2 FQNNGV. CDR3 sequence reads: CASSPRTGSDTQYF. The CDR3 DNA follows: TGTGCCAGCAGCCCAAGGACAGGGTCAGATACGCAGTATTTT.

V usage is TRBV18 and J usage is TRBJ1-6; no firm D call. In germline, CDR1 is KGHSH, CDR2 LQKENI. The CDR3 has 17 residues. Between the trimmed V and J ends, which lost 4 bases and 0 bases, there was a span of 13 bases. The CDR3 loop reads CASSLVTQSSYNSPLHF. The CDR3 DNA is TGTGCCAGCTCACTCGTTACACAGAGCTCCTATAATTCACCCCTCCACTTT.

The CDR3 nucleotides read TGTGCCAGCAGCCGAAGCGTCAGGGAAAAACTGTTTTTT. Protein product: CASSRSVREKLFF. The rearrangement uses TRBV7-6 and TRBJ1-4; no definite D call. The CDR3 is 13 residues long. V was shortened by 5 bases and J by 8 bases, with 12 bases between the two germline ends. CDR1 is SGHVS, CDR2 FNYEAQ, per germline.

This clonotype was seen a handful of times. The CDR3 DNA sequence: TGTGCCAGCAGCATACAGGGGTTCGAGACCCAGTACTTC. It is translated as CASSIQGFETQYF. The chain uses TRBV5-5 and TRBJ2-5; 7 positions agree with TRBD1. The length of the CDR3 is 13 residues. J gave up 5 bases and V 4 bases, and 5 bases lay outside the gene matches. Germline assignment: CDR1 SGHKS and CDR2 YYEKEE (reference sequence).

This clonotype was detected many times. The chain couples TRBV7-2 to TRBJ1-6, with TRBD1 as a possible D gene (5 bases). The V end was cut by 2 bases, the J end by 2 bases, with 10 bases between. CDR3 length: 16 amino acids. Germline V gene data show CDR1 as SGHTA and CDR2 as FQGNSA. The CDR3 protein is CASSLLLTAYNSPLHF. The CDR3 nucleotides are TGTGCCAGCAGCTTACTACTGACAGCCTATAATTCACCCCTCCACTTT. The whole variable domain, remainder taken from reference TRBV7-2 and TRBJ1-6, is GAGVSQSPSNKVTEKGKDVELRCDPISGHTALYWYRQSLGQGLEFLIYFQGNSAPDKSGLPSDRFSAERTGGSVSTLTIQRTQQEDSAVYLCASSLLLTAYNSPLHFGNGTRLTVT.

This clonotype was seen repeatedly, ten times or more. The chain combines TRBV6-2 or TRBV6-3 with TRBJ1-2; D ambiguous. The CDR3 length is 14 residues. Trimming stripped 7 bases from V and 8 bases from J, with 20 bases between. CDR1 and CDR2 (germline): MNHEY, SVGEGT. For the CDR3, the DNA is TGTGCCAGCACCCCCGTGCCCAGCGAAGGAGGCTACACCTTC. The encoded protein is CASTPVPSEGGYTF.

The chain recombines TRBV4-1 with TRBJ1-4; D not resolved. This CDR3 has 14 amino acids. V dropped 0 bases and J dropped 4 bases, with 6 bases sitting between them. Germline-derived CDR1 and CDR2 are MGHRA and YSYEKL. In DNA form, the CDR3 reads TGCGCCAGCAGCCAAGACCCGCTTAATGAAAAACTGTTTTTT. It translates to CASSQDPLNEKLFF.

This clonotype was seen more than once but under ten times. The chain employs TRBV7-2 and TRBJ1-2; D remains unclear. The CDR3 runs to 12 residues. CDR1 SGHTA and CDR2 FQGNSA come from the germline V gene. Deletions cut 1 base from V and 6 bases from J, with 6 bases between. CDR3 sequence reads: CASSLEVHGYTF. The DNA of the CDR3 is TGTGCCAGCAGCTTAGAGGTGCATGGCTACACCTTC.

This clonotype has ten or more counts. The chain recombines TRBV28 with TRBJ2-2; 7 nucleotides match TRBD1. V lost 6 bases to trimming and J lost 1 base; unmatched junction nucleotides: 11. CDR3 length: 17 residues. CDR1 and CDR2 from the germline V gene are MDHEN and SYDVKM. CDR3 coding DNA: TGTGCCAGCAGGGCCCCACAGGGGATAAGGAACACCGGGGAGCTGTTTTTT. It is translated as CASRAPQGIRNTGELFF.